This T cell receptor (beta chain) is drawn from a study of T cells after posttransplantation cyclophosphamide. Per the germline V gene, CDR1 is MNHEY and CDR2 is SMNVEV (reference sequence). The CDR3 has 14 residues. V lost 2 bases, J lost 8 bases, and 15 bases lay in between. This clone appeared once. Its specificity is not known. Data came from immunoSEQ multiplex PCR; TCRdb stores just in-frame clones and leaves some out. The data show about 53,000 clones, with 85% to 90% seen just once and over 2.5% held by the top ten. Overall study results and limits: Skin or GI-infiltrating T cells shared few TRB sequences with blood.

The V call is TRBV27, the J call TRBJ1-2, with D hard to call. The TCR sequence derives from a man aged 25-40 years with a blood cancer, CMV-positive, and with a related stem cell donor. Input material: PBMCs. CDR3 in amino acids: CASSLRERVGGYTF. In DNA, the CDR3 is TGTGCCAGCAGTTTACGGGAGCGGGTAGGCGGCTACACCTTC.